The 25 T cell receptor beta chains presented below share a single source sample, sequenced in a study of blood T cell repertoires in COVID-19. Clones were read by immunoSEQ multiplex PCR, and TCRdb kept only the in-frame ones, dropping some. The sample consists of around 190,000 clones, 85% to 90% of them appearing once. Sequencing input: peripheral blood. Receptors originate from an older man with active or convalescent COVID-19.

The CDR3 reads CASSLGQKNTEAFF. The CDR3 coding sequence is TGTGCCAGCAGCTTGGGACAGAAGAACACTGAAGCTTTCTTT. The J gene is TRBJ1-1, the V gene TRBV7-2, with 7 positions matching TRBD1. The germline gives CDR1 SGHTA, CDR2 FQGNSA. The V gene end was trimmed by 3 bases and the J gene end by 1 base; junction bases not matched to a gene: 2. CDR3 length: 14 amino acids.

In this sample, this clone turned up a few times. This chain links TRBV5-1 with TRBJ1-5; maybe TRBD1 (6 bases). Trimming shortened V by 4 bases and J by 3 bases, and 14 bases separated the two germline ends. CDR3 size: 15 residues. Germline V lookup: CDR1 SGHRS, CDR2 YFSETQ. The CDR3 DNA follows: TGCGCCAGCAGCGTCTACGGACAGATCAATCAGCCCCAGCATTTT. Protein product: CASSVYGQINQPQHF.

This rearrangement joins TRBV11-3 to TRBJ1-4; 10 positions match TRBD1. The germline V gene has CDR1 SGHNT and CDR2 YENEEA. The CDR3 loop spans 13 amino acids. The junction had 3 bases not matched to a gene; V was cut back by 7 bases and J by 7 bases. This CDR3 is CASTGTGVEKLFF. DNA of the CDR3: TGTGCCAGCACCGGGACAGGGGTTGAAAAACTGTTTTTT.

The chain is built from TRBV5-1 and TRBJ2-3; 9 positions agree with TRBD1. CDR3 length equals 15 residues. In germline, CDR1 is SGHRS, CDR2 YFSETQ. V lost 4 bases, J lost 3 bases, and 6 bases stayed unmatched. The CDR3 nucleotides read TGCGCCAGCAGCGACAGGGGGGTATGGACAGATACGCAGTATTTT. Translation gives CASSDRGVWTDTQYF.

The rearrangement uses TRBV7-9 and TRBJ2-1; 8 bases line up with TRBD2. The trim removed 5 bases at V and 10 bases at J, leaving 13 bases unmatched. CDR3 length: 15 residues. The V gene's germline CDR1 is SEHNR and CDR2 FQNEAQ (reference sequence). CDR3 DNA sequence: TGTGCCAGCAGCCCCCGGGGGGGGGCTTTGCTGGAGCAGTTCTTC. It yields the protein CASSPRGGALLEQFF.

The chain's CDR3 is CSARSNEKLFF. CDR3 DNA: TGCAGTGCTAGGAGTAATGAAAAACTGTTTTTT. The J gene is TRBJ1-4, the V gene TRBV20-1, with D unresolved. Between the trimmed V and J ends, which lost 3 bases and 4 bases, there was a span of 3 bases. Germline V CDR1 and CDR2: DFQATT, SNEGSKA (reference sequence). The CDR3 runs 11 residues.

In this sample, this clone turned up a few times. J is TRBJ1-2 and V is TRBV7-9; 11 bases line up with TRBD1. Germline V CDR1 and CDR2: SEHNR, FQNEAQ (reference sequence). The CDR3 is made up of 15 amino acids. The V and J ends lost 6 bases and 4 bases, in that order; junction bases with no gene match: 7. The CDR3 region is CASRRRTGGVYGYTF. The CDR3 bases are TGTGCCAGCAGACGAAGGACAGGGGGCGTCTATGGCTACACCTTC.

The chain links TRBV20-1 to TRBJ1-2; 9 bases fit TRBD1. CDR3 length: 13 amino acids. Per the germline V gene, CDR1 is DFQATT and CDR2 is SNEGSKA (reference sequence). After removal of 6 bases from V and 4 bases from J, the junction contained 6 bases not matched to a gene. DNA for the CDR3: TGCAGTGCAAGTACAGGGGGCGGCTATGGCTACACCTTC. It yields the protein CSASTGGGYGYTF.

The rearrangement links TRBV11-1 to TRBJ2-4; TRBD1 might be the D (6 bases). This CDR3 has 15 amino acids. Germline V gives CDR1 SGHAT, CDR2 FQDESV (reference sequence). The germline V and J ends were trimmed by 5 bases and 10 bases, with 21 bases remaining between them. The CDR3 is CASSVEYGQLSIQYF. The CDR3 bases are TGTGCCAGCAGCGTCGAATATGGACAGTTGAGTATTCAGTACTTC.

This chain uses TRBV18 with TRBJ2-3; D may be TRBD2 (6 bases). CDR3 length equals 17 residues. V was trimmed by 3 bases and J by 4 bases, leaving 20 bases between them. From germline, CDR1 is KGHSH and CDR2 LQKENI. The CDR3 reads CASSPRARLGGADTQYF. The CDR3 DNA reads as TGTGCCAGCTCACCCAGGGCTCGCCTCGGCGGGGCAGATACGCAGTATTTT.

This chain connects TRBV7-2 to TRBJ1-2, with D maybe TRBD1 (5 bases). This CDR3 is built from 15 residues. With 3 bases removed from V and 8 bases from J, the gap between germline ends came to 19 bases. Per the germline V gene, CDR1 is SGHTA and CDR2 is FQGNSA. The chain's CDR3 is CASSFADTGGVGYTF. The DNA of the CDR3 is TGTGCCAGCAGCTTCGCAGACACCGGAGGGGTGGGCTACACCTTC.

V is TRBV7-8 and J is TRBJ2-3; TRBD2 aligns across 7 bases. V dropped 3 bases and J dropped 0; count of bases not matched to a gene: 15. The V gene's germline CDR1 is SGHVS and CDR2 FQNEAQ. The CDR3 is 19 amino acids. This CDR3 is CASSFRRKLATYSTDTQYF. DNA for the CDR3: TGTGCCAGCAGCTTTCGGAGGAAACTAGCGACTTATAGCACAGATACGCAGTATTTT.

V gene TRBV7-8 combines with J gene TRBJ1-5; perhaps TRBD1 as D (5 bases). V lost 1 base to trimming and J lost 5 bases, with 12 bases between them. The CDR3 is 15 amino acids. The germline V gene has CDR1 SGHVS and CDR2 FQNEAQ. The chain's CDR3 is CASSLGRAGYQPQHF. The CDR3 region has the DNA TGTGCCAGCAGCTTAGGTAGGGCAGGGTATCAGCCCCAGCATTTT.

In the case of this clone: At the DNA level, this CDR3 is encoded by other sequences in the same sample as well. The chain employs TRBV20-1 and TRBJ2-5, with D possibly being TRBD2 (5 bases). The CDR3 has 11 amino acids. Germline-derived CDR1 and CDR2 are DFQATT and SNEGSKA (reference sequence). V was clipped by 4 bases and J by 4 bases, with 7 bases between them. CDR3 coding DNA: TGCAGTGCTACCCGGGGAGAGACCCAGTACTTC. It translates to CSATRGETQYF.

The rearrangement uses TRBV6-5 and TRBJ1-1; TRBD1 is a possible D gene (6 bases). The CDR3 has 15 residues. V was cut by 5 bases and J by 5 bases, with 18 bases left in between. Germline V gene sequence: CDR1 MNHEY, CDR2 SVGAGI. This CDR3 reads CASSRAGQGKTEAFF. CDR3 coding DNA: TGTGCCAGCAGTAGGGCGGGCCAGGGGAAAACTGAAGCTTTCTTT.

This chain connects TRBV18 to TRBJ2-2; 9 bases match TRBD2. CDR1 is KGHSH and CDR2 is LQKENI in the germline V gene. J lost 1 base, V lost 0 bases, and 3 bases had no gene match. This CDR3 spans 17 amino acids. The CDR3 region is CASSPPTSGWNTGELFF. The CDR3 bases are TGTGCCAGCTCACCACCTACTAGCGGGTGGAACACCGGGGAGCTGTTTTTT.

The chain combines TRBV6-6 with TRBJ1-2, with 12 bases fitting TRBD1. The CDR3 spans 14 residues. The V and J ends lost 4 bases and 7 bases, in that order; junction bases with no gene match: 4. Germline CDR1 and CDR2: MNHNY and SVGAGI (reference sequence). The CDR3 sequence: CASSSGTGGLGYTF. CDR3 bases: TGTGCCAGCAGTTCAGGGACAGGGGGCCTTGGCTACACCTTC.

The genes are TRBV6-5 and TRBJ1-5; the match to TRBD1 covers 7 bases. Germline V CDR1 and CDR2: MNHEY, SVGAGI. The CDR3 runs to 15 residues. Trimming took 6 bases from V and 6 from J; bases not matched to a gene: 11. CDR3 residues: CASSPGTAPSQPQHF. The CDR3 DNA sequence: TGTGCCAGCAGCCCCGGGACAGCCCCGAGTCAGCCCCAGCATTTT.

The V and J genes are TRBV2 and TRBJ2-7; tentatively, D is TRBD1 (6 bases). The CDR3 is made up of 13 amino acids. Germline V gives CDR1 SNHLY, CDR2 FYNNEI. V lost 7 bases and J lost 4, with 14 bases in between. The CDR3, as DNA: TGTGCCAGCAACCGGGACACGGGATACGAGCAGTACTTC. Translating it yields CASNRDTGYEQYF.

The chain joins TRBV30 to TRBJ2-7; 15 bases line up with TRBD2. The CDR3 has 16 amino acids. CDR1 and CDR2 from the germline V gene are GTSNPN and SVGIG (reference sequence). Trimming at V came to 1 base and at J to 3 bases, leaving 4 bases not matched to a gene. CDR3 DNA sequence: TGTGCCTGGAGTGATTGGACTAGCGGGAGGGTCTACGAGCAGTACTTC. Residues: CAWSDWTSGRVYEQYF.

This clone was picked up one time. The gene calls are TRBV6-1 and TRBJ1-1; tentative D call: TRBD1 (6 bases). Trimming stripped 3 bases from V and 4 bases from J, with 12 bases between. The CDR3 is made up of 14 amino acids. The germline V gene has CDR1 MNHNS and CDR2 SASEGT. CDR3 loop: CASSDSGTITEAFF. CDR3 bases: TGTGCCAGCAGTGATAGCGGGACAATCACTGAAGCTTTCTTT.

The chain links TRBV7-8 to TRBJ2-7, with D perhaps TRBD1 (6 bases). Germline-derived CDR1 and CDR2 are SGHVS and FQNEAQ. This CDR3 has 15 residues. Deletions cut 2 bases from V and 4 bases from J, with 15 bases between. The CDR3 DNA reads TGTGCCAGCAGCTTACGGGTGGGGGCAGAGTACGAGCAGTACTTC. This translates into CASSLRVGAEYEQYF.

This chain links TRBV11-2 with TRBJ1-1, with TRBD1 as a possible D gene (5 bases). Germline V gives CDR1 SGHAT, CDR2 FQNNGV. The ends were cut back, 3 bases at V and 8 bases at J, with 22 bases in the middle. This CDR3 has 16 residues. This chain's CDR3 is CASSFKPGTLDREAFF. The CDR3 DNA reads TGTGCCAGCAGCTTTAAGCCAGGGACTCTCGACCGAGAAGCTTTCTTT.

As regards this clone: Other DNA sequences from this sample encode an identical CDR3 as well. The V call is TRBV5-1, the J call TRBJ2-7; 9 nucleotides align to TRBD1. The CDR3 is 15 residues long. CDR1 and CDR2 from the germline V gene are SGHRS and YFSETQ. V lost 4 bases, J lost 2 bases, and 7 bases stayed unmatched. The chain's CDR3 is CASSPGTGLPYEQYF. CDR3 DNA sequence: TGCGCCAGCAGCCCCGGGACAGGGCTCCCCTACGAGCAGTACTTC. The variable domain in full, with the rest retrieved from reference TRBV5-1 and TRBJ2-7, is KAGVTQTPRYLIKTRGQQVTLSCSPISGHRSVSWYQQTPGQGLQFLFEYFSETQRNKGNFPGRFSGRQFSNSRSEMNVSTLELGDSALYLCASSPGTGLPYEQYFGPGTRLTVT.

The V gene is TRBV19, the J gene TRBJ1-2; D ambiguous. Germline CDR1 LNHDA, CDR2 SQIVND (reference sequence). The CDR3 loop spans 13 amino acids. Trimming pared 10 bases from V and 5 bases from J, leaving 17 bases between. The chain's CDR3 is CATQPDNFYGYTF. The DNA of the CDR3 is TGTGCCACCCAGCCCGACAATTTTTATGGCTACACCTTC.